This entry lists 13 T cell receptor beta chains sequenced from one sample in a study of blood T cell repertoires in COVID-19 (dated by TCRdb to about 2020). To prepare the library, the immunoSEQ multiplex PCR assay was applied. The clones in this table, taken by TCRdb from immuneACCESS, are in-frame only. Not every clone is retained; where verified, under half of the shortfall comes from an unresolved V gene, and the cause of the rest is unknown. This sample comprises 250,000 or so clones, around 88% of them detected only once. The ten top clones hold roughly 6% of the sample. Sequenced material: peripheral blood. The receptors shown here come from a woman aged 25 to 39 with COVID-19, enrolled during active disease.

The chain carries TRBV10-1 and TRBJ1-1; D unresolved. Per the germline V gene, CDR1 is WNHNN and CDR2 is SYGVQD (reference sequence). Trimming removed 4 bases from V and 5 bases from J, with 23 bases in between. The CDR3 runs 17 residues. Here the CDR3 DNA reads TGCGCCAGCAGTGCCCGGCGGGTCGTGGTAGGAGGTACTGAAGCTTTCTTT. This codes for CASSARRVVVGGTEAFF.

The CDR3 is CASSTQGPGELFF. In DNA form, the CDR3 reads TGCGCCAGCAGCACACAGGGTCCCGGGGAGCTGTTTTTT. The chain carries TRBV5-1 and TRBJ2-2, with a tentative D call TRBD1 (6 bases). V lost 4 bases to trimming and J lost 6 bases, with 10 bases between them. Germline CDR1 is SGHRS and CDR2 is YFSETQ. The CDR3 consists of 13 residues.

The chain employs TRBV2 and TRBJ2-3; maybe TRBD1 (6 bases). V was pared by 4 bases and J by 9 bases, with 29 bases between. The CDR3 is 18 amino acids. Germline CDR1 and CDR2: SNHLY and FYNNEI. Written as DNA, the CDR3 is TGTGCCAGCAGTGGGGGACCAGGGGCGACATTACGCCGCGACACGCAGTATTTT. This encodes CASSGGPGATLRRDTQYF.

The chain recombines TRBV5-1 with TRBJ2-3; D might be TRBD1 (5 bases). CDR1 and CDR2 (germline): SGHRS, YFSETQ. This CDR3 has 17 residues. The germline V and J ends were trimmed by 0 bases and 3 bases, with 17 bases remaining between them. Written as DNA, the CDR3 is TGCGCCAGCAGCTTGGCCGAGAGACAGTTTTTTACAGATACGCAGTATTTT. It encodes CASSLAERQFFTDTQYF.

V is TRBV18 and J is TRBJ1-2; 10 nucleotides agree with TRBD1. Germline CDR1 reads KGHSH; CDR2 reads LQKENI. This CDR3 region has 17 residues. After removal of 2 bases from V and 2 bases from J, the junction contained 8 bases not matched to a gene. The CDR3 spells CASSPTTGGRINYGYTF. The CDR3 nucleotides read TGTGCCAGCTCACCAACGACAGGGGGCCGGATCAACTATGGCTACACCTTC.

The gene calls are TRBV28 and TRBJ2-6; tentatively, D is TRBD1 (6 bases). The V end lost 9 bases, the J end lost 0 bases, and 12 bases lay between the germline ends. Germline V gene sequence: CDR1 MDHEN, CDR2 SYDVKM. The CDR3 extends over 15 amino acids. CDR3 sequence reads: CASSRGDSGANVLTF. The CDR3 DNA reads TGTGCCAGTTCCAGGGGAGACTCTGGGGCCAACGTCCTGACTTTC. Variable domain in full (rest from reference TRBV28 and TRBJ2-6): DVKVTQSSRYLVKRTGEKVFLECVQDMDHENMFWYRQDPGLGLRLIYFSYDVKMKEKGDIPEGYSVSREKKERFSLILESASTNQTSMYLCASSRGDSGANVLTFGAGSRLTVL.

The chain uses TRBV19 and TRBJ2-3; TRBD2 aligns across 9 bases. CDR1 and CDR2 from the germline V gene are LNHDA and SQIVND (reference sequence). The CDR3 loop spans 16 amino acids. V trimming: 5 bases; J trimming: 1 base; junction bases outside the gene matches: 7. In DNA form, the CDR3 reads TGTGCCAGTAGTCCACGGACTAGCGTCGGCACAGATACGCAGTATTTT. It codes for CASSPRTSVGTDTQYF.

This chain connects TRBV6-5 to TRBJ2-7; D perhaps matches TRBD2 (7 bases). This CDR3 region has 15 residues. Germline V gives CDR1 MNHEY, CDR2 SVGAGI. The V gene lost 6 bases and the J gene lost 7 bases, with 22 bases spanning the gap. CDR3 loop: CASRLQGGTTREQYF. DNA of the CDR3: TGTGCCAGCAGATTACAGGGAGGGACTACGAGGGAGCAGTACTTC.

The chain links TRBV5-4 to TRBJ1-3; tentative D call: TRBD1 (6 bases). This CDR3 region has 15 residues. Germline V gives CDR1 SGHNT, CDR2 YYREEE (reference sequence). V was shortened by 7 bases and J by 4 bases, with 18 bases between the two germline ends. The CDR3 region is CASGAAGVLGNTIYF. For the CDR3, the DNA is TGTGCCAGCGGGGCGGCAGGGGTCTTAGGAAACACCATATATTTT.

The rearrangement links TRBV7-2 to TRBJ2-3, with 8 bases that match TRBD2. This CDR3 has 14 amino acids. Germline CDR1 and CDR2: SGHTA and FQGNSA. Losses at the gene ends were 5 bases for V and 6 bases for J; bases not matched to a gene: 7. The DNA of the CDR3 is TGTGCCAGCAGCACGGGACTAGTTTCCGATACGCAGTATTTT. Amino acids: CASSTGLVSDTQYF.

This rearrangement joins TRBV13 to TRBJ2-1, with 13 positions matching TRBD2. Germline trimming cut 0 bases from V and 6 bases from J; bases unmatched to any gene: 20. The germline V gene has CDR1 PRHDT and CDR2 FYEKMQ (reference sequence). The CDR3 totals 22 residues. CDR3 in amino acids: CASSLGLGGTSGTTHNFNEQFF. The CDR3, as DNA: TGTGCCAGCAGCTTAGGACTAGGCGGGACTAGCGGGACTACCCATAATTTCAATGAGCAGTTCTTC.

This clone was observed at least ten times. The rearrangement links TRBV9 to TRBJ1-6, with D possibly TRBD1 on 6 matching bases. The CDR3 length is 13 residues. V gave up 4 bases and J gave up 7 bases, with 9 bases separating them. Per germline, CDR1 SGDLS and CDR2 YYNGEE. The DNA of the CDR3 is TGTGCCAGCAGCCCTCAGGGGAATTCACCCCTCCACTTT. This encodes CASSPQGNSPLHF.

The V and J genes are TRBV19 and TRBJ1-1; D uncertain. The CDR3 is made up of 14 amino acids. Germline-derived CDR1 and CDR2 are LNHDA and SQIVND (reference sequence). The ends were cut back, 3 bases at V and 7 bases at J, with 15 bases in the middle. As DNA, the CDR3 is TGTGCCAGTAGTATCGGGTCCCCCTTGGATGAAGCTTTCTTT. This codes for CASSIGSPLDEAFF.